This TCR beta chain originates from a study of shared clonotypes between healthy human individuals. Turning to the study itself: Each donor contributed plates that comprised three CD4 naive, three CD4 memory, two CD8 naive and one CD8 memory.

This clone has a handful of counts. Its antigen is undetermined. Investigators divided CD4+ cells into CD45RA+ naive and CD45RA-negative memory subsets. The authors split each subset's genomic DNA evenly across several immunoSEQ plates. Sequencing used immunoSEQ multiplex PCR; TCRdb keeps in-frame clones, though not all of them. Of approximately 2.4 million clones in the sample, around 95% were seen once. Broader study findings: When compared with the clonotypes that were shared by all four sorted-subset donors, the non-shared clonotypes turned out to have lower generation probabilities.

Input material: naive CD4+ T cells sorted from blood. The subset denotes: CD45RA+ positively selected. The clonotype was recovered from a man younger than 35 in good health.

In DNA form, the CDR3 reads TGTGCCAGCCGGGACCGCGGCCAAGAGACCCAGTACTTC. Encoded protein: CASRDRGQETQYF. V is TRBV6-6 and J is TRBJ2-5; D is perhaps TRBD1 or TRBD2 (5 bases each). This CDR3 contains 13 residues. Germline V gene data show CDR1 as MNHNY and CDR2 as SVGAGI (reference sequence). V dropped 8 bases and J dropped 1 base, with 11 bases sitting between them.